This T cell receptor (beta chain) came from a study of T cells in tumors after PD-1 blockade. Study overall: No patient had prior checkpoint blockade, systemic immunosuppression, or radiotherapy within 4 weeks. Treatment was either pembrolizumab 200 mg every 3 weeks or cemiplimab 350 mg every 2 weeks.

The study's findings and limits: Blood contained approximately 41% of the tumor's TCR clonotypes.

The assay was immunoSEQ multiplex PCR, and TCRdb's table has in-frame clones only and misses some. The top ten hold around 5% of the sample, which has 60,000 to 70,000 clones, around 72% seen once. Trimming removed 3 bases from V and 2 bases from J; junction bases left unmatched: 4. Germline V gene lookup returns CDR1 MRHNA and CDR2 SNTAGT. The CDR3 extends over 16 amino acids. Remarks on this clone: Antigen: not known.

Tumor or blood genomic DNA was sequenced, with inputs of about 550 ng to 6,004 ng. The source of this sequence is a human donor with basal cell carcinoma. The starting material was PBMCs, obtained after anti-PD-1 treatment. This chain uses TRBV6-4 with TRBJ2-1, with TRBD1 identical over 10 bases. CDR3 amino acids: CASSDGTGEAYNEQFF. In nucleotides, the CDR3 is TGTGCCAGCAGTGATGGGACAGGGGAAGCCTACAATGAGCAGTTCTTC.